The T cell receptor (beta chain) under discussion was sequenced for a study of OX40 agonist ivuxolimab in advanced cancers. At the level of the study: Patients treated during dose escalation were battling hepatocellular carcinoma, melanoma, renal cell or head and neck cancer. Three individuals attained partial responses, comprising one hepatocellular carcinoma case and two cutaneous melanoma cases.

Autoimmune disease history or systemic immunosuppression led to patients being barred. Repertoires were generated with immunoSEQ multiplex PCR, while TCRdb's copy carries only in-frame clones and drops some. The sample lists roughly 80,000 clones; roughly 80% were seen once. The germline CDR1 and CDR2 sequences are MDHEN and SYDVKM. The V end lost 7 bases, the J end lost 5 bases, and 18 bases lay between the germline ends. The CDR3 totals 16 residues. The source was CD4+ or CD8+ T cells sorted from blood, collected in a trial of the OX40 agonist ivuxolimab. The clonotype was recovered from an adult with an advanced solid tumor such as melanoma, head and neck, liver or kidney cancer. This chain joins TRBV28 and TRBJ1-6; D might be TRBD1 (5 bases). DNA for the CDR3: TGTGCCAGCATTATCTCGGGACGGCGGAATAATTCACCCCTCCACTTT. It translates to CASIISGRRNNSPLHF. The variable domain in full, completed from reference TRBV28 and TRBJ1-6, reads DVKVTQSSRYLVKRTGEKVFLECVQDMDHENMFWYRQDPGLGLRLIYFSYDVKMKEKGDIPEGYSVSREKKERFSLILESASTNQTSMYLCASIISGRRNNSPLHFGNGTRLTVT.